The sequence of this T cell receptor (beta chain) was determined in a study of T cell responses to AZD1222 COVID-19 vaccine. Study observations and caveats: Reportedly, nearly half of unique spike TCRs recognized epitopes outside B.1.351/B.1.1.7 mutations.

The CDR3 totals 14 residues. From germline, CDR1 is SGHVS and CDR2 FQNEAQ. The V end was cut by 0 bases, the J end by 4 bases, with 10 bases between. Sequencing used immunoSEQ multiplex PCR; TCRdb keeps in-frame clones, though not all of them. The sample carries tens of thousands of clones, approximately 80% recorded once. This clone was detected a few times. Its antigen is undetermined. The clonotype was recovered from an adult in good health. The sequences come from peripheral blood, collected on day 0 of AZD1222 vaccination. This chain links TRBV7-8 with TRBJ2-7; TRBD1 or TRBD2 may be the D gene (5 bases each). The CDR3 region is CASSLAGERYEQYF. The CDR3 DNA follows: TGTGCCAGCAGCTTAGCAGGGGAGCGGTACGAGCAGTACTTC.